This paragraph covers one T cell receptor (beta chain) sequence. The target antigen is unknown. Incorporated into the TCR beta cDNA libraries were unique molecular identifiers, which served to reduce PCR and sequencing biases. The T cell input of roughly 0.95 to 10 million gave about 470,000 cDNA molecules. MiXCR, run by TCRdb on the PCR reads, gives a single entry per CDR3 protein. This sample yields 350,000 to 450,000 distinct CDR3 sequences, of which 30% to 45% are seen a single time; around an eighth belongs to the top ten. The sample originates from a study of post-analysis software for immune sequencing data. The trim removed 5 bases at V and 0 bases at J, leaving 8 bases unmatched. The CDR3 runs 18 residues. Germline V gives CDR1 SGHTA, CDR2 FQGTGA. Regarding the study as a whole: Controls had lower frequencies than patients of five TRBV segments, which included TRBV5-6, TRBV5-1 and TRBV20-1. Significantly lower normalized Chao1 diversity was seen in multiple sclerosis patients than in controls.

The chain joins TRBV7-3 to TRBJ2-3; 13 bases line up with TRBD2. The sequenced sample consisted of blood. The source is a girl between 5 and 17 years old with multiple sclerosis. The CDR3 DNA is TGTGCCAGCAGCAAAGCGGGACTAGCGGGGCCTAGCACAGATACGCAGTATTTT. Residues: CASSKAGLAGPSTDTQYF. The variable domain in full, completed from reference TRBV7-3 and TRBJ2-3, reads GAGVSQTPSNKVTEKGKYVELRCDPISGHTALYWYRQSLGQGPEFLIYFQGTGAADDSGLPNDRFFAVRPEGSVSTLKIQRTERGDSAVYLCASSKAGLAGPSTDTQYFGPGTRLTVL.